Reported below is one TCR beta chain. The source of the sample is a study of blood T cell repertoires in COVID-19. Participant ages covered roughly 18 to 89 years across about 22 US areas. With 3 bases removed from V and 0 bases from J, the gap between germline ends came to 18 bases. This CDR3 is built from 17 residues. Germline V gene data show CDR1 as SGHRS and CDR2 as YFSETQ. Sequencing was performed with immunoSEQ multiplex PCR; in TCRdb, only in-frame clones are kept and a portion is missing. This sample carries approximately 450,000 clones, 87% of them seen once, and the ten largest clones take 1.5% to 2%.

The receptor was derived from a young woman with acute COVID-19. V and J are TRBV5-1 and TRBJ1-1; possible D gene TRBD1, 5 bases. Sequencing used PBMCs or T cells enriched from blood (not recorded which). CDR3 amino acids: CASSSRVGGLLNTEAFF. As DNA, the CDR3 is TGCGCCAGCAGCTCCAGGGTGGGGGGACTATTGAACACTGAAGCTTTCTTT.